This T cell receptor (beta chain) was identified during a study of shared clonotypes between healthy human individuals. The assay was immunoSEQ multiplex PCR, and TCRdb's table has in-frame clones only and misses some. The sample yields about 460,000 clones, 70% to 80% seen once. Adult donors, all healthy and HIV-negative, had no recent acute infections or vaccinations. Within Nashville, Tennessee resided all donors, each a Caucasian adult. Trimming took 3 bases from V and 8 from J; bases not matched to a gene: 4. CDR1 and CDR2 (germline): MDHEN, SYDVKM. This CDR3 region has 13 residues. This chain links TRBV28 with TRBJ2-1; 7 nucleotides align to TRBD2. The TCR originated in a woman in her forties in good health. Some clones in this sample may be carry-over from other donors' samples. The specimen was PBMCs. In DNA, the CDR3 is TGTGCCAGCAGTTTTGGGACTAAAGATGAGCAGTTCTTC. This codes for CASSFGTKDEQFF.